The 18 T cell receptor beta chains below all came from one sample that was sequenced in a study of blood T cell repertoires in COVID-19 (dated by TCRdb to the early 2020s). The receptor library was made with the immunoSEQ multiplex PCR assay. The table comes from immuneACCESS by way of TCRdb, which keeps in-frame sequences with V and J called. Part of the clones is missing from these tables; in studies checked, under half for an unresolved V gene and the rest for unknown reasons. Within this sample are over 120,000 clones, with about nine tenths of them counted one time only. The ten most abundant clones make up about 4.4% of the sample. Source material: PBMCs or T cells enriched from blood (not recorded which). The receptors were gathered from a man aged 50 or older who had recovered from COVID-19.

This sequence joins TRBV5-1 and TRBJ2-5; TRBD2 agrees at 11 bases. Germline loops: CDR1 SGHRS, CDR2 YFSETQ. There are 15 residues in the CDR3. V dropped 0 bases and J dropped 4; count of bases not matched to a gene: 2. CDR3 loop: CASSLELAGGETQYF. The CDR3 nucleotides are TGCGCCAGCAGCTTGGAGCTAGCGGGAGGAGAGACCCAGTACTTC.

The chain combines TRBV29-1 with TRBJ2-3; D might be TRBD1 (6 bases). The V gene lost 2 bases and the J gene lost 5 bases, with 26 bases spanning the gap. The germline gives CDR1 SQVTM, CDR2 ANQGSEA. The CDR3 length is 18 residues. The CDR3 is CSVEPHPGQYRRQDTQYF. The DNA of the CDR3 is TGCAGCGTTGAACCCCACCCCGGACAGTACAGGCGTCAAGATACGCAGTATTTT.

In its sample, this clone was seen a few times. The chain has TRBV5-1 and TRBJ1-3, with 8 bases lining up with TRBD1. The CDR3 totals 17 residues. Per the germline V gene, CDR1 is SGHRS and CDR2 is YFSETQ. Unmatched junction bases numbered 8, after V lost 2 bases and J lost 1 base. CDR3 bases: TGCGCCAGCAGCTTCTCTCCACAGGGGGAGTCTGGAAACACCATATATTTT. The encoded protein is CASSFSPQGESGNTIYF.

This clone was seen only a few times. DNA for the CDR3: TGTGCCAGCAGCAACCAGGGACAGGGAAAGGGAGAGACCCAGTACTTC. Residues: CASSNQGQGKGETQYF. This chain uses TRBV11-2 with TRBJ2-5; 9 bases line up with TRBD1. Germline loops: CDR1 SGHAT, CDR2 FQNNGV. V lost 5 bases and J lost 4; bases outside the gene matches: 11. The CDR3 is 16 amino acids.

This clone was observed a single time. The chain recombines TRBV18 with TRBJ2-1; tentative D call: TRBD2 (6 bases). CDR3 size: 14 residues. Germline CDR1 and CDR2: KGHSH and LQKENI. The ends were cut back, 4 bases at V and 3 bases at J, with 10 bases in the middle. CDR3 DNA: TGTGCCAGCTCACACGGGGGTATCTACAATGAGCAGTTCTTC. Its protein product is CASSHGGIYNEQFF.

J is TRBJ2-7 and V is TRBV5-6; 9 positions agree with TRBD1. J gave up 0 bases and V 4 bases, and 11 bases lay outside the gene matches. The CDR3 has 17 amino acids. Germline assignment: CDR1 SGHDT and CDR2 YYEEEE. The DNA for the CDR3 is TGTGCCAGCAGCCCTGACAGGGGGTCCTGGAGCTCCTACGAGCAGTACTTC. Protein: CASSPDRGSWSSYEQYF.

The V and J genes are TRBV5-8 and TRBJ1-5; 7 bases map to TRBD1. This CDR3 is 13 amino acids long. Germline loops: CDR1 SGHTS, CDR2 YDEGEE. V shed 4 bases and J 12 bases; nucleotides not matched to a gene: 10. The CDR3, as DNA: TGTGCCAGCAGCATCACCGACCGGGACAGCCAGCATTTT. Translating gives CASSITDRDSQHF.

V and J are TRBV7-2 and TRBJ2-1, with 9 bases aligning to TRBD1. Germline CDR1 SGHTA, CDR2 FQGNSA. The CDR3 spans 15 residues. Trimming removed 2 bases from V and 6 bases from J; junction bases left unmatched: 5. The CDR3 DNA follows: TGTGCCAGCAGCTTAAATACAGGGGGCAGCAATGAGCAGTTCTTC. It codes for CASSLNTGGSNEQFF.

V and J are TRBV11-1 and TRBJ1-1; 7 bases are a match to TRBD1. This CDR3 has 15 residues. V trimming: 5 bases; J trimming: 2 bases; junction bases outside the gene matches: 8. Germline V gene data show CDR1 as SGHAT and CDR2 as FQDESV (reference sequence). The CDR3 is CASSPRQGSNTEAFF. The CDR3 DNA reads as TGTGCCAGCAGCCCTAGACAGGGAAGCAACACTGAAGCTTTCTTT. Complete variable domain (other parts from reference TRBV11-1 and TRBJ1-1): EAEVAQSPRYKITEKSQAVAFWCDPISGHATLYWYRQILGQGPELLVQFQDESVVDDSQLPKDRFSAERLKGVDSTLKIQPAELGDSAMYLCASSPRQGSNTEAFFGQGTRLTVV.

The CDR3 sequence is CASSPRQAVSSGNTIYF. CDR3 in DNA: TGTGCCAGCAGCCCGAGACAGGCCGTGAGCTCTGGAAACACCATATATTTT. V and J are TRBV7-2 and TRBJ1-3, with D possibly being TRBD1 (6 bases). CDR3 length: 17 amino acids. V lost 5 bases, J lost 0 bases, and 17 bases lay in between. Germline loops: CDR1 SGHTA, CDR2 FQGNSA.

The rearrangement uses TRBV3-1 (or the pseudogene TRBV3-2) and TRBJ2-4, with 12 bases identical to TRBD2. The trim removed 4 bases at V and 5 bases at J, leaving 6 bases unmatched. Germline V gene data show CDR1 as LGHDT and CDR2 as YNNKEL (reference sequence). The CDR3 has 16 amino acids. CDR3 coding DNA: TGTGCCAGCAGCCGGTCCCTAGCGGGGGGGCAAAACATTCAGTACTTC. It is translated as CASSRSLAGGQNIQYF.

The chain is built from TRBV5-1 and TRBJ1-2; D is possibly TRBD1 (5 bases). CDR1 and CDR2 (germline): SGHRS, YFSETQ. Trimming took off 0 bases at V and 3 bases at J, with 9 bases between the two ends. The CDR3 totals 14 residues. In DNA, the CDR3 is TGCGCCAGCAGCTTGGAGGGGTTGGACTATGGCTACACCTTC. Its translation: CASSLEGLDYGYTF. Filled out from reference TRBV5-1 and TRBJ1-2, the complete variable domain reads KAGVTQTPRYLIKTRGQQVTLSCSPISGHRSVSWYQQTPGQGLQFLFEYFSETQRNKGNFPGRFSGRQFSNSRSEMNVSTLELGDSALYLCASSLEGLDYGYTFGSGTRLTVV.

V gene TRBV28 combines with J gene TRBJ2-1, with D unclear. CDR3 length: 13 amino acids. Trimming shortened V by 5 bases and J by 4 bases, and 9 bases separated the two germline ends. Germline CDR1 reads MDHEN; CDR2 reads SYDVKM. CDR3 sequence: CASSALGYNEQFF. The DNA of the CDR3 is TGTGCCAGCAGTGCTCTCGGGTACAATGAGCAGTTCTTC.

The chain has TRBV5-4 and TRBJ1-1; unclear D gene. The germline gives CDR1 SGHNT, CDR2 YYREEE (reference sequence). This CDR3 contains 12 residues. V lost 4 bases and J lost 4, with 8 bases in between. The CDR3 nucleotides read TGTGCCAGCAGCCCGGCAGGCACTGAAGCTTTCTTT. As protein: CASSPAGTEAFF.

V gene TRBV10-3 combines with J gene TRBJ2-1, with 8 bases fitting TRBD2. Germline V gives CDR1 ENHRY, CDR2 SYGVKD. This CDR3 is 14 amino acids long. V gave up 10 bases and J gave up 0 bases; unmatched junction bases: 5. In DNA form, the CDR3 reads TGTGCCACCGGGAGGGGGGTCTCCTACAATGAGCAGTTCTTC. It translates to CATGRGVSYNEQFF.

This clone showed up just once. This sequence joins TRBV29-1 and TRBJ2-1, with TRBD1 matching over 8 bases. Germline V CDR1 and CDR2: SQVTM, ANQGSEA. There are 14 residues in the CDR3. The junction had 8 bases not matched to a gene; V was cut back by 5 bases and J by 5 bases. Here the CDR3 DNA reads TGCAGCGTTCGGGACAGGCCAAGTCACAATGAGCAGTTCTTC. It encodes CSVRDRPSHNEQFF.

The chain uses TRBV5-1 and TRBJ1-4, with a weak D call TRBD1 (5 bases). The V gene's germline CDR1 is SGHRS and CDR2 YFSETQ. There are 14 residues in the CDR3. V lost 1 base and J lost 8, with 12 bases in between. The CDR3 loop reads CASSLRGSREKLFF. CDR3 in DNA: TGCGCCAGCAGCTTGCGGGGGTCAAGGGAAAAACTGTTTTTT.

The chain combines TRBV3-1 (or the pseudogene TRBV3-2) with TRBJ1-2; D remains ambiguous. The CDR3 contains 10 residues. The ends were cut back, 6 bases at V and 6 bases at J, with 5 bases in the middle. Germline CDR1 LGHDT, CDR2 YNNKEL (reference sequence). CDR3 bases: TGTGCCAGCAGACTCAATGGCTACACCTTC. It translates to CASRLNGYTF.